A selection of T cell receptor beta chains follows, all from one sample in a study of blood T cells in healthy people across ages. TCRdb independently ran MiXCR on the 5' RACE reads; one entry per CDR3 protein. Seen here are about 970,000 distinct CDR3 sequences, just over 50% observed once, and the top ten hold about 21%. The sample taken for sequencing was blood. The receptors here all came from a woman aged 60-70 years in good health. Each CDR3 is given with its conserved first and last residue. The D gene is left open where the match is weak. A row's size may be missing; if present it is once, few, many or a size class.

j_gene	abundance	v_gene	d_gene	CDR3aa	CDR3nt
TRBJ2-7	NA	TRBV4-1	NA	CASRLRTVPSYEQYF	TGCGCCAGCCGACTCAGGACAGTCCCCTCCTACGAGCAGTACTTC
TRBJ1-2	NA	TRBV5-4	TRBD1	CASSKGTGVTGYTF	TGTGCCAGCAGCAAAGGGACAGGAGTGACGGGCTACACCTTC
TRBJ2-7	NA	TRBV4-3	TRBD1	CASSHIQGAGGNEQYF	TGCGCCAGCAGCCACATACAGGGGGCCGGTGGCAATGAGCAGTACTTC
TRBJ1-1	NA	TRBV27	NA	CASSLRSPRDTEAFF	TGTGCCAGCAGTTTACGGTCTCCCAGGGACACTGAAGCTTTCTTT
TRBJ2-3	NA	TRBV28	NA	CASSLMWKGATADTQYF	TGTGCCAGCAGCCTAATGTGGAAAGGGGCGACCGCAGATACGCAGTATTTT
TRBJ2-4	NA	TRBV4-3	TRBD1	CASSSRLQGARGNIQYF	TGCGCCAGCAGCTCCCGCCTACAGGGGGCCCGGGGAAACATTCAGTACTTC
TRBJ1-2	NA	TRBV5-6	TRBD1	CASSEETGNDRGYTF	TGTGCCAGCAGCGAAGAGACAGGGAACGACCGTGGCTACACCTTC
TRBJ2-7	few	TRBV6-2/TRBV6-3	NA	CASSRRIFVDEQYF	TGTGCCAGCAGCCGGAGGATCTTTGTCGACGAGCAGTACTTC
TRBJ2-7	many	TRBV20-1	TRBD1	CSAIRPGQLYEQYF	TGCAGTGCTATAAGACCGGGACAGCTATACGAGCAGTACTTC
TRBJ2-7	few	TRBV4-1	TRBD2	CASSQLAGGSGEQYF	TGCGCCAGCAGCCAGCTAGCGGGAGGATCCGGCGAGCAGTACTTC
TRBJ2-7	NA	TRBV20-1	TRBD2	CSARDGAGDHRGEQYF	TGCAGTGCTAGAGATGGGGCGGGAGACCATAGGGGCGAGCAGTACTTC
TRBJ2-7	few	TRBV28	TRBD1	CASSPPGTGVNEQYF	TGTGCCAGCAGTCCCCCCGGGACAGGGGTTAACGAGCAGTACTTC
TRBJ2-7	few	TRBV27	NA	CASSLAIHGGIYEQYF	TGTGCCAGCAGTTTAGCGATTCATGGGGGCATCTACGAGCAGTACTTC
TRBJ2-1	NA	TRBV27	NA	CASFMSNEQFF	TGTGCCAGCTTTATGAGCAATGAGCAGTTCTTC
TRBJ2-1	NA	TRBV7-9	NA	CASTTWREDEQFF	TGTGCCAGCACCACCTGGAGAGAGGATGAGCAGTTCTTC
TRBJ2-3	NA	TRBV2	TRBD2	CASRRTSGGGTDTQYF	TGTGCCAGCAGACGAACGTCCGGGGGGGGTACAGATACGCAGTATTTT
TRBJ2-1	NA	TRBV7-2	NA	CASSLRRGNNEQFF	TGTGCCAGCAGCCTCCGTCGGGGGAACAATGAGCAGTTCTTC
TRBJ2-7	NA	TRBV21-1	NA	CASSPEVLEQGAHEQYF	TGTGCCAGCAGCCCCGAGGTCCTGGAACAGGGTGCCCACGAGCAGTACTTC
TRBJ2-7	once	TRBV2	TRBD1	CASTTDRDSYEQYF	TGTGCCAGCACGACGGACAGGGACTCCTACGAGCAGTACTTC
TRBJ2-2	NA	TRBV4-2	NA	CASSQMRGTGELFF	TGTGCCAGCAGCCAAATGAGAGGCACCGGGGAGCTGTTTTTT
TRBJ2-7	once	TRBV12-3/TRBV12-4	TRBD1	CASRDRTQYEQYF	TGTGCCAGCAGGGACAGGACTCAATACGAGCAGTACTTC
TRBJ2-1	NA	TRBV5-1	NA	CASSLVLGTSSYNEQFF	TGCGCCAGCAGCTTAGTTCTCGGTACGAGCTCCTACAATGAGCAGTTCTTC
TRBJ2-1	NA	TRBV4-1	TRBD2	CASSQVGAGSYNEQFF	TGCGCCAGCAGCCAAGTAGGAGCGGGGAGCTACAATGAGCAGTTCTTC
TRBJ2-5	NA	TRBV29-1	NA	CSAGPITGETQYF	TGCAGCGCCGGGCCTATTACGGGTGAGACCCAGTACTTC
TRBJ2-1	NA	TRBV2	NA	CASKDKPWQFF	TGTGCCAGCAAAGATAAGCCATGGCAGTTCTTC
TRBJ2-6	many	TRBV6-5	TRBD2	CASSSASGIFSGANVLTF	TGTGCCAGCAGTTCGGCTAGCGGAATTTTCTCTGGGGCCAACGTCCTGACTTTC
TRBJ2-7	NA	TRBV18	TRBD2	CASSPVGTKNYEQYF	TGTGCCAGCTCACCCGTCGGGACTAAGAATTACGAGCAGTACTTC
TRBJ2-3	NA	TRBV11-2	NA	CASSGGRVTDTQYF	TGTGCCAGCAGCGGAGGGCGTGTCACAGATACGCAGTATTTT
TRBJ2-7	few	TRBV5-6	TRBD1	CASSLGAGQGAHLGNREQYF	TGTGCCAGCAGCTTGGGGGCGGGACAGGGGGCTCATTTGGGGAATCGCGAGCAGTACTTC
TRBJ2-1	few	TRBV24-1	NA	CATSDPRDSYNEQFF	TGTGCCACCAGTGACCCCCGGGACTCCTACAATGAGCAGTTCTTC
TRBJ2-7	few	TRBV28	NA	CASTFRTAYNEQYF	TGTGCCAGCACCTTTAGGACGGCGTACAATGAGCAGTACTTC